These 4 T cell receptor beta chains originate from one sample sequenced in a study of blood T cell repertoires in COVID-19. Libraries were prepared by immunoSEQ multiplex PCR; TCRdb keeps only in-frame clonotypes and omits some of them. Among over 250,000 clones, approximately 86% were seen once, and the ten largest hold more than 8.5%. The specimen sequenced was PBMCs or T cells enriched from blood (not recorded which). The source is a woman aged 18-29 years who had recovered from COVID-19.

CDR3 protein: CSVAPGGDSQPQHF. The CDR3 nucleotides are TGCAGCGTTGCGCCCGGAGGAGATAGTCAGCCCCAGCATTTT. The J gene is TRBJ1-5, the V gene TRBV29-1; D uncertain. The CDR3 has 14 residues. Between the trimmed V and J ends, which lost 4 bases and 6 bases, there was a span of 16 bases. Per the germline V gene, CDR1 is SQVTM and CDR2 is ANQGSEA.

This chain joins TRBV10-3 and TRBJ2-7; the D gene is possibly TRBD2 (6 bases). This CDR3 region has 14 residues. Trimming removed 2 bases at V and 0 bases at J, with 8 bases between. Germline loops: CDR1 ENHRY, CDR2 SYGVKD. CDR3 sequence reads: CAISEPGGSYEQYF. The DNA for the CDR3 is TGTGCCATCAGTGAGCCCGGGGGCTCCTACGAGCAGTACTTC.

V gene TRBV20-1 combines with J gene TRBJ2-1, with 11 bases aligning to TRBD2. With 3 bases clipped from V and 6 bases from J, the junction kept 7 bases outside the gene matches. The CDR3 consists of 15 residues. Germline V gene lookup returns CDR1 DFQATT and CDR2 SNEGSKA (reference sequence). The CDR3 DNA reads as TGCAGTGCTAGTAGGAATCTAGCGGGAGGCAATGAGCAGTTCTTC. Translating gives CSASRNLAGGNEQFF.

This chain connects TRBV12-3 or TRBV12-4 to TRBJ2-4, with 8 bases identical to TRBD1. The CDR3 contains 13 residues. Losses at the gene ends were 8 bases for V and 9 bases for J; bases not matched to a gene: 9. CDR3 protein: CASVTDRGGIQYF. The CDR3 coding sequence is TGTGCCAGCGTGACAGACAGGGGAGGCATTCAGTACTTC.